The clone carrying this TCR beta chain was observed a few times. CDR3 length: 14 residues. The ends lost 7 bases at V and 3 bases at J; junction bases unmatched: 9. Germline CDR1 is WNHNN and CDR2 is SYGVQD (reference sequence). These data belong to a study of shared clonotypes between healthy human individuals. Study in general: There were three CD4 naive, three CD4 memory, two CD8 naive and one CD8 memory plates per donor.

The assay was immunoSEQ multiplex PCR, and TCRdb's table has in-frame clones only and misses some. The sample lists over a million clones, around 75% occurring once. The genes are TRBV10-1 and TRBJ2-7, with TRBD1 matching over 7 bases. The TCR sequence derives from a man aged 18 to 29 in good health. Sequenced sample: memory CD4+ T cells sorted from blood. The subset here: CD45RA-negative fraction. The CDR3 is CASNDRQGLYEQYF. The CDR3, as DNA: TGCGCCAGCAATGACCGACAGGGTCTCTACGAGCAGTACTTC.